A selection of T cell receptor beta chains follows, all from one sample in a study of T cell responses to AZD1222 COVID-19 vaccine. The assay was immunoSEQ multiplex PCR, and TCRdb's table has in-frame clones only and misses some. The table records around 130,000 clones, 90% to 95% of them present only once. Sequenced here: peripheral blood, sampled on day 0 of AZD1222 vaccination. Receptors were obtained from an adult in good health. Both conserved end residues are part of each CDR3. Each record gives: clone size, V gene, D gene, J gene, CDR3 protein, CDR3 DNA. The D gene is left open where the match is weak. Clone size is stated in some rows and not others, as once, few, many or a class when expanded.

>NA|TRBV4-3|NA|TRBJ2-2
CASSQDRSLAINTGELFF
TGCGCCAGCAGCCAAGATAGGTCCCTAGCCATAAACACCGGGGAGCTGTTTTTT
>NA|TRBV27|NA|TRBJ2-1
CASRTLGGSAFF
TGTGCCAGCAGGACGTTAGGGGGGAGTGCGTTCTTC
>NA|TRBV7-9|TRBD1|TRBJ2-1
CASSLRTGGKNNEQFF
TGTGCCAGCAGCTTACGAACAGGGGGGAAGAACAATGAGCAGTTCTTC
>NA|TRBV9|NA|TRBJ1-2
CASSPLPLPSWGNYGYTF
TGTGCCAGCAGCCCACTCCCGCTCCCCTCGTGGGGGAACTATGGCTACACCTTC
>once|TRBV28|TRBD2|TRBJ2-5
CASSFKTSPVLQSEETQYF
TGTGCCAGCAGTTTTAAGACTAGCCCCGTCTTGCAGAGTGAAGAGACCCAGTACTTC
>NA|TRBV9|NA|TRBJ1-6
CASSRVGGTNSPLHF
TGTGCCAGCAGCCGGGTAGGAGGCACTAATTCACCCCTCCACTTT
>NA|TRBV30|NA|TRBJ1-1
CAWSLGGYAFF
TGTGCCTGGAGCCTGGGAGGGTACGCTTTCTTT
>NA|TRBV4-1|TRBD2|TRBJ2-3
CASSQMRDYITDTQYF
TGCGCCAGCAGCCAAATGAGGGACTACATCACAGATACGCAGTATTTT
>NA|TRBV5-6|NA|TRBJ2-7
CASSLIGLSYEQYF
TGTGCCAGCAGCTTGATCGGCTTATCCTACGAGCAGTACTTC
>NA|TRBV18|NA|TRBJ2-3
CASSPRYTDTQYF
TGTGCCAGCTCACCAAGATACACAGATACGCAGTATTTT
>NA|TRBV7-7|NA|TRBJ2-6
CASSPGQGANVLTF
TGTGCCAGCAGCCCAGGACAGGGGGCCAACGTCCTGACTTTC
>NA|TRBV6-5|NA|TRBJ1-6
CASREGSYNSPLHF
TGTGCCAGCAGGGAGGGCTCCTATAATTCACCCCTCCACTTT
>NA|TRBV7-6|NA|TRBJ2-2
CASSLVASGKGTGELFF
TGTGCCAGCAGCTTAGTTGCTTCGGGGAAGGGGACCGGGGAGCTGTTTTTT
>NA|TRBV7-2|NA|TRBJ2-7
CASSLLAYEQYF
TGTGCCAGCAGCCTACTAGCTTACGAGCAGTACTTC
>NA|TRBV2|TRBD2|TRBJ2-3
CASRSLAGGITDTQYF
TGTGCCAGCAGATCACTAGCGGGAGGGATCACAGATACGCAGTATTTT
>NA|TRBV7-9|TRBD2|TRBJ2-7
CASSYALAGQVNNYEQYF
TGTGCCAGCAGCTATGCACTAGCGGGACAAGTGAACAACTACGAGCAGTACTTC
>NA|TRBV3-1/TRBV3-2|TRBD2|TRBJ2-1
CASSLSTSGIEFF
TGTGCCAGCAGCTTATCGACTAGCGGAATAGAGTTCTTC
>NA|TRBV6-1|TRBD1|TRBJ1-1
CASSDRPWTGEAFF
TGTGCCAGCAGTGATAGGCCCTGGACAGGGGAAGCTTTCTTT
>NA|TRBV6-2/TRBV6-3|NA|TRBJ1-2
CASSYARDGYTF
TGTGCCAGCAGTTACGCCAGGGATGGCTACACCTTC
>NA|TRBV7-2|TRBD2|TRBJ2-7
CASSLTSVQEQYF
TGTGCCAGCAGCTTGACTAGCGTACAAGAGCAGTACTTC
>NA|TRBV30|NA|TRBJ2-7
CAWSWRGRESF
TGTGCCTGGAGTTGGAGAGGCAGGGAATCCTTC
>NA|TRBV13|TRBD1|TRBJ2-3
CASSQTVFSGQGATDTQYF
TGTGCCAGCAGCCAAACGGTCTTTTCGGGACAGGGGGCCACAGATACGCAGTATTTT
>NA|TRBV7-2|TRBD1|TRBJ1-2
CASSLAQGARGYTF
TGTGCCAGCAGCTTAGCGCAGGGGGCAAGGGGCTACACCTTC
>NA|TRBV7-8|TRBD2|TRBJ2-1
CASTSGLAGFEQFF
TGTGCCAGCACCTCGGGACTAGCGGGTTTTGAGCAGTTCTTC
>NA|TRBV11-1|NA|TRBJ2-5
CASSLELGGGRETQYF
TGTGCCAGCAGCTTAGAACTCGGAGGGGGGAGAGAGACCCAGTACTTC
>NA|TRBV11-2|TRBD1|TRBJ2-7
CASSSLLIDRGRSYEQYF
TGTGCCAGCAGCTCCCTACTTATTGACAGGGGGCGATCCTACGAGCAGTACTTC
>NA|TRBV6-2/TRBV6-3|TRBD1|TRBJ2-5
CASSRQGAFQETQYF
TGTGCCAGCAGTCGTCAGGGGGCTTTCCAAGAGACCCAGTACTTC
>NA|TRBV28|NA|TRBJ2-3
CASSFIGLTDTQYF
TGTGCCAGCAGTTTTATCGGACTGACAGATACGCAGTATTTT
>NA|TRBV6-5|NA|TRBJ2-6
CASSLGVRGGANVLTF
TGTGCCAGCAGTTTGGGGGTGCGAGGTGGGGCCAACGTCCTGACTTTC
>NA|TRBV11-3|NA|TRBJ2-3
CASSLMEQSDTQYF
TGTGCCAGCAGCTTAATGGAGCAATCAGATACGCAGTATTTT
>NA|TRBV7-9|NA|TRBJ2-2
CASSSQVPVTGELFF
TGTGCCAGCAGCTCACAGGTACCGGTCACCGGGGAGCTGTTTTTT
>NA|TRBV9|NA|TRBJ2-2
CASSAGTGELFF
TGTGCCAGCAGTGCAGGGACCGGGGAGCTGTTTTTT
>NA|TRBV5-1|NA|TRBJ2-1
CASSLGNEQFF
TGCGCCAGCAGCTTGGGGAATGAGCAGTTCTTC
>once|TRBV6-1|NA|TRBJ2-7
CASSEAFRVHEQYF
TGTGCCAGCAGTGAAGCGTTCAGGGTGCACGAGCAGTACTTC
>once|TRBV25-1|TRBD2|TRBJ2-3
CASSEFPAGVTQYF
TGTGCCAGCAGTGAATTCCCAGCGGGAGTGACGCAGTATTTT
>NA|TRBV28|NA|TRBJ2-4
CASSLSGTKNIQYF
TGTGCCAGCAGTTTATCGGGCACAAAAAACATTCAGTACTTC
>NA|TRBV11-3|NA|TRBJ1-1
CASSHLSAPPTAFF
TGTGCCAGCAGCCACCTAAGTGCCCCACCAACTGCTTTCTTT
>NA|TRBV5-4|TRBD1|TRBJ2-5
CASSLGQGQGETQYF
TGTGCCAGCAGCCTCGGACAGGGGCAAGGGGAGACCCAGTACTTC
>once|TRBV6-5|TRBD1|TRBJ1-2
CASSRDRGYGYTF
TGTGCCAGCAGTCGGGACAGGGGCTATGGCTACACCTTC
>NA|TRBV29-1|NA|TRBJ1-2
CSVKLIVLSGYTF
TGCAGCGTCAAACTGATCGTCTTAAGTGGCTACACCTTC
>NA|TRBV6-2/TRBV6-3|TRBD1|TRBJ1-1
CASSFPGGTSTEAFF
TGTGCCAGCAGTTTCCCAGGGGGCACGAGCACTGAAGCTTTCTTT
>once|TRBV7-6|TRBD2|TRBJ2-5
CASNLGLAGPGTQYF
TGTGCCAGCAACCTGGGACTAGCGGGCCCAGGGACCCAGTACTTC
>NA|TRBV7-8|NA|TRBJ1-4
CASSRSQVEKKLFF
TGTGCCAGCAGCCGGTCCCAGGTGGAGAAAAAACTGTTTTTT
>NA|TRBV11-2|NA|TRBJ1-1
CASSPRELDTEAFF
TGTGCCAGCAGCCCCAGGGAGCTGGACACTGAAGCTTTCTTT
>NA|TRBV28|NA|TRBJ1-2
CASSSSGQNYGYTF
TGTGCCAGCAGTTCCTCGGGTCAGAACTATGGCTACACCTTC
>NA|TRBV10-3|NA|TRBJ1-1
CAISDPDRNTEAFF
TGTGCCATCAGTGACCCGGACAGGAACACTGAAGCTTTCTTT